This TCR beta chain came from a study of molecular identifiers for immune sequencing clone quantification. Each CDR3 protein gets one entry after TCRdb re-called the PCR reads with MiXCR. The sample consists of under 800,000 distinct CDR3 sequences, about 25% of them appearing once. Worth noting for this clonotype: Its target is not known. A much bigger clone sits one base away, suggesting this may be a read error.

Study findings and constraints: Highly expanded clone sizes could be underestimated by identical TCR molecules that share a barcode.

Deletions cut 5 bases from V and 2 bases from J, with 14 bases between. From germline, CDR1 is SGHAT and CDR2 FQNNGV. The CDR3 is 15 residues long. The chain uses TRBV11-2 and TRBJ2-3; no clear D. The sample was naive CD8+ T cells from blood, with Jurkat cell RNA spiked in. Specified subset: FACS-sorted CD8+CD4-CCR7+CD45RA+ naive T cells. This receptor was taken from a human donor in good health. Some libraries in this study had Jurkat cell RNA spiked in. CDR3 amino acids: CASSRLAQLTDTQYF. The CDR3 bases are TGTGCCAGCAGCCGCCTGGCACAGCTCACAGATACGCAGTATTTT. The whole variable domain, remainder taken from reference TRBV11-2 and TRBJ2-3, is EAGVAQSPRYKIIEKRQSVAFWCNPISGHATLYWYQQILGQGPKLLIQFQNNGVVDDSQLPKDRFSAERLKGVDSTLKIQPAKLEDSAVYLCASSRLAQLTDTQYFGPGTRLTVL.